This TCR beta chain came from a study of T cell responses to AZD1222 COVID-19 vaccine (dated by TCRdb to the early 2020s). About the study as a whole: TCR sequencing was performed for roughly 250 trial participants, of whom roughly 200 were given two doses of AZD1222 and around 25 were given two doses of MenACWY control vaccine. Trial participants were enrolled into age subgroups of 18-55, 56-69 and 70-plus years, which contained 148, 28 and 57 TCR-sequenced participants, respectively. Findings and caveats that apply to the study as a whole: Vaccine-associated CD4 TCRs spanned the whole spike protein, with dominant responses in regions 160-218 and 743-854. Participants were mostly white British, with more females than males. The authors suggested clonal diversity may have been underestimated. Conclusions about previously exposed vaccinees are limited, since just six or seven AZD1222 recipients were seropositive for SARS-CoV-2 at baseline. In the small 56-69-year group, the increase in depth fell short of significance, most likely because of low power. No day 14 peak-response samples were available, so repertoires were characterized only after the peak T cell response. Epitopes outside the regions mutated in the B.1.351 and B.1.1.7 variants were reportedly recognized by nearly half of the unique spike-specific TCRs. A significant rise in spike-specific TCR breadth and depth was observed after two AZD1222 doses relative to day 0 and relative to MenACWY recipients.

Details on this clone: No cognate antigen has been identified for it. Nothing much larger sits one base from this clone, and base qualities are not available.

The CDR3 regions of human TCRbeta chains were analyzed by immunosequencing. The study's own analysis went as follows. Repertoire TCRs were checked for matches against a reference library of SARS-CoV-2-specific TCRs that had been generated using the MIRA antigen-specificity platform. Breadth was defined as the fraction of unique TCRs that were SARS-CoV-2-associated, and depth was defined as the fraction of total T cells that were SARS-CoV-2-associated. Using the MIRA data, each spike-specific TCR was assigned both to the spike region to which the TCR was reactive and to a CD4 or CD8 class. Log10-transformed breadth and depth values were compared by one-way ANOVA with Sidak's multiple comparisons tests. The immuneACCESS repertoire file appears here via TCRdb, limited to in-frame rearrangements. These files lack a portion of the clones; in checked studies, under half of the deficit traces to unresolved V genes, and the cause of the others is not known. The V and J calls and clone size are taken from that table; D and trimming were inferred from the DNA. The sample table records about 150,000 clones; 90% of these occur just once. Approximately 5.9% of the sample is taken by the ten largest.

For CDR1 and CDR2, the germline V gene (reference sequence) lists GTSNPN and SVGIG. From the cysteine through the phenylalanine, the CDR3 covers 13 amino acids. CDR3 DNA is the only sequence kept; it has 39 bases, read in frame from the first base. V is reduced by 0 bases and J by 7 bases, leaving a spacing of 12 bases between them. Explained via the paper, the time point label denotes: about 28 days (+/-7) after the second vaccine dose. AZD1222 recipients whose second dose came at about 4 weeks and those whose second dose came at about 12 weeks were combined into one group, since spike-specific TCR depth and breadth did not differ between the two schedules. The vaccinee samples were drawn from two UK trials, COV001 and COV002, one of which was a single-blind randomized controlled phase 2/3 trial testing AZD1222 (ChAdOx1 nCoV-19) in healthy adults. For TCRbeta chain sequencing, PBMC samples from trial participants were taken at day 0 and at day 28 after the second dose.

The sequence links TRBV30 to TRBJ1-2, with the D gene not confidently named. Sequenced here: peripheral blood, sampled 28 days after the second AZD1222 dose. The sequence was collected from an adult who received the AZD1222 COVID-19 vaccine. The sequenced DNA: TGTGCCTGGAGTGTTCGGAAAGCGGGTGGCTACACCTTC. Its product reads: CAWSVRKAGGYTF.